The present TCR beta chain was sequenced within a study of blood T cells in healthy people across ages. For the second PCR, which ran for about 7 to 11 cycles, a sample-barcoded 5' primer and a J-beta primer mix were used. A single record per CDR3 protein comes from TCRdb applying MiXCR to the 5' RACE reads. Here the sample spans 1.8 million or so distinct CDR3 sequences, about two fifths being singletons. Overall study findings and caveats: Estimated diversity that came from one million T cells was considered an underestimate.

Details on this clonotype: Its cognate antigen is unknown.

The germline gives CDR1 DFQATT, CDR2 SNEGSKA (reference sequence). This CDR3 is 11 amino acids long. V was trimmed by 5 bases and J by 3 bases, leaving 8 bases between them. The J gene is TRBJ2-7, the V gene TRBV20-1; unclear D gene. The TCR comes from a human donor in good health. The sample was blood. The CDR3 DNA reads TGCAGTGCTCCGACCCTCTACGAGCAGTACTTC. It specifies CSAPTLYEQYF.